The source of this T cell receptor beta chain is a study of cytomegalovirus exposure and HLA in healthy donors. Both 60 Vbeta primers and 13 Jbeta primers went into the PCR. Here immunoSEQ multiplex PCR was the method, and the copy in TCRdb shows in-frame clones only, minus some. This table has 250,000 to 300,000 clones, roughly 86% appearing once. Germline CDR1 and CDR2: LGHNA and YSLEER. This CDR3 comprises 16 residues. The V gene end was trimmed by 0 bases and the J gene end by 1 base; junction bases not matched to a gene: 4. The sample taken for sequencing was PBMCs. The chain links TRBV4-3 to TRBJ2-7, with 9 bases matching TRBD2. This TCR was sampled from a woman aged 40 to 55 in good health and CMV-seropositive. The CDR3: CASSQEREGRSYEQYF. The CDR3 bases are TGCGCCAGCAGCCAAGAGCGGGAGGGCCGTTCCTACGAGCAGTACTTC.